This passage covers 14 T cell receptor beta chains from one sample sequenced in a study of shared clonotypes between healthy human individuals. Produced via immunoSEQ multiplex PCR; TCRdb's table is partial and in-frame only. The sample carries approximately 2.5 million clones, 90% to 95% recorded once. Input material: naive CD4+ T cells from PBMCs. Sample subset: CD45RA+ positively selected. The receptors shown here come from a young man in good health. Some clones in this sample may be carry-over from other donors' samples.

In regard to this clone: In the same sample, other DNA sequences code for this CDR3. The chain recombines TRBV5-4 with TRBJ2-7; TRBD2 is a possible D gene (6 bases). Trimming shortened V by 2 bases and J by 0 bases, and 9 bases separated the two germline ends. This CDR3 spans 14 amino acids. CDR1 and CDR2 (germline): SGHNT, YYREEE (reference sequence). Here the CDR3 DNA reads TGTGCCAGCAGCTTCGGAGGGAGCTCCTACGAGCAGTACTTC. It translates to CASSFGGSSYEQYF.

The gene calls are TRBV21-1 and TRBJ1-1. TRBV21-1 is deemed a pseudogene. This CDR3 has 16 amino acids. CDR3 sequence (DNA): TGTGCCAGCAGCACCCCAAGGGAAATTAGCGGCACTGAAGCTTTCTTT. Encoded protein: CASSTPREISGTEAFF.

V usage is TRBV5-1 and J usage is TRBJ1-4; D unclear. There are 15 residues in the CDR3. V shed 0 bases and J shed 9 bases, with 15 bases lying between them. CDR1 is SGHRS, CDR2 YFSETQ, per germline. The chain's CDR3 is CASSLGRADPQKLFF. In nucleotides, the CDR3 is TGCGCCAGCAGCTTGGGGCGCGCGGACCCCCAAAAACTGTTTTTT.

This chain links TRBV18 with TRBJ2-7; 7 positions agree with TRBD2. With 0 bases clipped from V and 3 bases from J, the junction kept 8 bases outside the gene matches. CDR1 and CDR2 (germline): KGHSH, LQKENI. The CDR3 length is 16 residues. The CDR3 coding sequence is TGTGCCAGCTCACCACCCCTGGGGGAGGGAATCTACGAGCAGTACTTC. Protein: CASSPPLGEGIYEQYF.

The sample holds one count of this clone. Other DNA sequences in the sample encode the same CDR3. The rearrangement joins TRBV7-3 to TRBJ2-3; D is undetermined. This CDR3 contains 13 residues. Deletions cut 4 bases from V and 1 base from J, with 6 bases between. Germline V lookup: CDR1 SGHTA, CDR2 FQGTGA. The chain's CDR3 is CASSSDGTDTQYF. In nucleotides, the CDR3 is TGTGCCAGCAGCTCCGACGGCACAGATACGCAGTATTTT.

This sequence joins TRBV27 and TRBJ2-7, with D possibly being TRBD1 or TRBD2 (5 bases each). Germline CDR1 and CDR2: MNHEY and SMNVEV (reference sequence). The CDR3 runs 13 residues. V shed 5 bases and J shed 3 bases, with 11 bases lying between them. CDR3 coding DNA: TGTGCCAGCAGTAGGGACGGTAACTACGAGCAGTACTTC. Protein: CASSRDGNYEQYF.

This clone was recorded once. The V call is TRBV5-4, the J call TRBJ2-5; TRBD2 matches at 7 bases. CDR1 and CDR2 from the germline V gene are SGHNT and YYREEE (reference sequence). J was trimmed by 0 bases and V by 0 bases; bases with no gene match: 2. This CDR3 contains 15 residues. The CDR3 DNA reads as TGTGCCAGCAGCTTGGAGGCGGGAGACCAAGAGACCCAGTACTTC. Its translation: CASSLEAGDQETQYF.

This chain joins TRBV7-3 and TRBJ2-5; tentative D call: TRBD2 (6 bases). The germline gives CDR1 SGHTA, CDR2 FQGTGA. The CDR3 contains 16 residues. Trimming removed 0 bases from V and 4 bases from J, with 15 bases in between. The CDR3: CASSLTPGSGRETQYF. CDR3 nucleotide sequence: TGTGCCAGCAGCTTAACGCCCGGATCCGGGAGAGAGACCCAGTACTTC.

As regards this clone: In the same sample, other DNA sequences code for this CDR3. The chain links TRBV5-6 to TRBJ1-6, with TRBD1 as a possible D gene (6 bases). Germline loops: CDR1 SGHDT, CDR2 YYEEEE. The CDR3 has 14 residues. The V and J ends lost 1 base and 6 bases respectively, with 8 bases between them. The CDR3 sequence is CASSLRGLNSPLHF. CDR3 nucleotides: TGTGCCAGCAGCTTGCGGGGGCTTAATTCACCCCTCCACTTT.

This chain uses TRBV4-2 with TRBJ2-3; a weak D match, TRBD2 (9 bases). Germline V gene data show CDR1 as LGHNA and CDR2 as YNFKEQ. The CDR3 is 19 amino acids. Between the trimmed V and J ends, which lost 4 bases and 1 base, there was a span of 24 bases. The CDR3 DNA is TGTGCCAGCAGCCCTGAGGACAGGGTAGCGGGAGTCGGCACAGATACGCAGTATTTT. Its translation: CASSPEDRVAGVGTDTQYF.

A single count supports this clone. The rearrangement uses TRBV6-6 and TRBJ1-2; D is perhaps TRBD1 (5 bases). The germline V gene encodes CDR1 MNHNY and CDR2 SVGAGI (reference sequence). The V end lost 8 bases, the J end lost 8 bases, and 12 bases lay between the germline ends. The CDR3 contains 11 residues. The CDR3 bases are TGTGCCAGCGGAGGGACTCACGGCTACACCTTC. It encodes CASGGTHGYTF.

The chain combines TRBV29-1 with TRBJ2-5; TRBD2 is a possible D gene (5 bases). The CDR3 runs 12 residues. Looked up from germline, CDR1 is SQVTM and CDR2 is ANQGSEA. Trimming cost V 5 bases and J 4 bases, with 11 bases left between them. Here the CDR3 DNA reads TGCAGCGTTCGGACTTCTACAGAGACCCAGTACTTC. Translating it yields CSVRTSTETQYF.

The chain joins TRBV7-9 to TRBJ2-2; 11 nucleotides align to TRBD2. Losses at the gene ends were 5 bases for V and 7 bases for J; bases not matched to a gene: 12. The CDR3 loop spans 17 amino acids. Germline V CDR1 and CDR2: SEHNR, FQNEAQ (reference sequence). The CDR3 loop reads CASSRSTSGRSYGELFF. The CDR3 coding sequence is TGTGCCAGCAGCCGATCTACTAGCGGGAGATCGTACGGGGAGCTGTTTTTT.

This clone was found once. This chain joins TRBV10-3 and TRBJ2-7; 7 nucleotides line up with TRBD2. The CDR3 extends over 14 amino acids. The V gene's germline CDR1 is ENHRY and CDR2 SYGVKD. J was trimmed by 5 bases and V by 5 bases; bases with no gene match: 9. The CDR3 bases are TGTGCCATCAGTCGGAGCGGGGCGAGGGACGAGCAGTACTTC. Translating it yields CAISRSGARDEQYF.